What follows are 9 T cell receptor beta chains derived from one specimen sequenced in a study of CD8 T cells in ankylosing spondylitis. Whole-study results and caveats: Seemingly distinctive of ankylosing spondylitis blood was a TCR beta motif formed by eight highly homologous variants.

TCRdb re-analysed the 5' RACE reads in MiXCR, keeping a single row per CDR3 protein. The top ten hold under 20% of the sample, which has under 950,000 distinct CDR3 sequences, under 20% seen once. No antigen has been assigned to these receptors. Material for sequencing was blood, either unsorted or a sorted T cell fraction (not recorded which). Receptors originate from a male donor with ankylosing spondylitis.

In its sample, this clonotype was seen a few times. The chain recombines TRBV7-2 with TRBJ1-2; 7 bases are shared with TRBD1. The CDR3 is 14 amino acids. The junction had 6 bases not matched to a gene; V was cut back by 3 bases and J by 5 bases. CDR1 is SGHTA and CDR2 is FQGNSA in the germline V gene. CDR3 sequence (DNA): TGTGCCAGCAGCTTGGGGACAGCGGTTTATGGCTACACCTTC. Protein product: CASSLGTAVYGYTF. Looking up the rest from reference TRBV7-2 and TRBJ1-2 gives the full variable domain: GAGVSQSPSNKVTEKGKDVELRCDPISGHTALYWYRQSLGQGLEFLIYFQGNSAPDKSGLPSDRFSAERTGGSVSTLTIQRTQQEDSAVYLCASSLGTAVYGYTFGSGTRLTVV.

The chain's CDR3 is CATSSPLRDREDQPQHF. As DNA, the CDR3 is TGTGCCACCAGCAGTCCACTCCGGGACAGGGAGGATCAGCCCCAGCATTTT. V and J are TRBV15 and TRBJ1-5; 9 nucleotides agree with TRBD1. The germline V gene encodes CDR1 LNHNV and CDR2 YYDKDF (reference sequence). The CDR3 is 17 residues long. Unmatched junction bases numbered 11, after V lost 3 bases and J lost 5 bases.

V is TRBV6-4 and J is TRBJ2-7; the match to TRBD2 covers 7 bases. After removal of 3 bases from V and 3 bases from J, the junction contained 2 bases not matched to a gene. CDR1 is MRHNA and CDR2 is SNTAGT in the germline V gene. The CDR3 covers 13 residues. The CDR3 DNA sequence: TGTGCCAGCAGTGAGTGGGGGGGCTACGAGCAGTACTTC. It translates to CASSEWGGYEQYF.

This clonotype turned up a few times. V is TRBV20-1 and J is TRBJ2-3; D tentatively fits TRBD1 or TRBD2 (6 bases each). This CDR3 spans 12 amino acids. V was trimmed by 6 bases and J by 14 bases, leaving 21 bases between them. Germline V CDR1 and CDR2: DFQATT, SNEGSKA (reference sequence). The CDR3 loop is CSATRGGPQRYF. The CDR3 region has the DNA TGCAGTGCCACCCGAGGGGGGCCTCAGAGGTATTTT.

This chain joins TRBV9 and TRBJ1-2; 7 bases align to TRBD1. Per the germline V gene, CDR1 is SGDLS and CDR2 is YYNGEE. Trimming cost V 4 bases and J 2 bases; bases outside gene matches: 11. There are 16 residues in the CDR3. CDR3 residues: CASSPPVGTENYGYTF. The CDR3 DNA follows: TGTGCCAGCAGCCCTCCTGTCGGGACAGAAAACTATGGCTACACCTTC.

To note about this clonotype: This may be a read error: a much more frequent sequence differs by one nucleotide. V and J are TRBV13 and TRBJ2-2; 9 positions agree with TRBD2. Looked up from germline, CDR1 is PRHDT and CDR2 is FYEKMQ (reference sequence). Trimming took 5 bases from V and 6 from J; bases not matched to a gene: 10. The CDR3 loop spans 16 amino acids. CDR3 loop: CASSGPGTSHSGELFF. The CDR3 DNA sequence: TGTGCCAGCAGCGGACCTGGGACTAGCCATTCCGGGGAGCTGTTTTTT.

Concerning this clonotype itself: This may be a read error: a much more frequent sequence differs by one nucleotide. The rearrangement links TRBV29-1 to TRBJ1-3; D is unresolved. The CDR3 runs 14 residues. CDR1 SQVTM and CDR2 ANQGSEA come from the germline V gene. CDR3 sequence: CSGMDRSSGNTMYF. The CDR3 nucleotides are TGCAGCGGGATGGACCGCAGCTCTGGAAACACCATGTATTTT.

The V call is TRBV6-1, the J call TRBJ1-1; 7 positions match TRBD1. CDR1 is MNHNS and CDR2 is SASEGT in the germline V gene. CDR3 length: 14 residues. The junction had 6 bases not matched to a gene; V was cut back by 3 bases and J by 5 bases. The CDR3 bases are TGTGCCAGCAGTGAGGGACAGCTTGGGACTGAAGCTTTCTTT. Its translation is CASSEGQLGTEAFF.

This clonotype has more than one count but fewer than ten. This chain uses TRBV29-1 with TRBJ1-1; the match to TRBD1 covers 8 bases. The CDR3 length is 15 residues. Germline V CDR1 and CDR2: SQVTM, ANQGSEA. After removal of 1 base from V and 5 bases from J, the junction contained 9 bases not matched to a gene. The CDR3 loop reads CSVEVTGDGGTEAFF. The CDR3 DNA reads as TGCAGCGTTGAAGTGACAGGGGATGGGGGGACTGAAGCTTTCTTT.